This TCR beta chain was sequenced for a study of beta chain features in type 1 diabetes. Of the isolated RNA, all was reverse transcribed, and so the sequenced material was expressed TCRB transcripts. TCRdb's table, derived via immunoSEQ multiplex PCR, lists solely in-frame clones and lacks some. Seen here are about 140,000 clones, over 8% observed once, and the top ten hold approximately 0.65%. This clone has more than one count but fewer than ten. At the DNA level, this CDR3 is encoded by other sequences in the same sample as well. Germline assignment: CDR1 SGHDN and CDR2 FVKESK. The ends were cut back, 4 bases at V and 7 bases at J, with 13 bases in the middle. CDR3 length: 14 amino acids.

The chain couples TRBV14 to TRBJ1-4, with D uncertain. Sequencing was done on a sample of central memory CD4+ T cells from blood. The source is a woman in her 40s in good health. CDR3 protein: CASSPRTGGEKLFF. DNA of the CDR3: TGTGCCAGCAGCCCACGAACGGGAGGTGAAAAACTGTTTTTT.